This T cell receptor beta chain derives from a study of blood T cell repertoires in COVID-19. The CDR3 is made up of 15 amino acids. The germline V and J ends were trimmed by 0 bases and 8 bases, with 14 bases remaining between them. Germline values: CDR1 SGDLS, CDR2 YYNGEE. In the source study's methods: Cell counts per sample came from amplifying reference gene primers. Method: immunoSEQ multiplex PCR; TCRdb's copy keeps in-frame clones and lacks some. V, J and clone size are those of that table, while D and trimming were read from the DNA. The sample holds around 140,000 clones, 75% to 90% seen once.

This chain joins TRBV9 and TRBJ1-4; no firm D call. Sample: peripheral blood. This clonotype was obtained from a man aged 50-60 years with active or convalescent COVID-19. The CDR3 DNA is TGTGCCAGCAGCGTAGGGTTCCCGGGAGGGGAAAAACTGTTTTTT. This encodes CASSVGFPGGEKLFF. The whole variable domain, remainder taken from reference TRBV9 and TRBJ1-4, is DSGVTQTPKHLITATGQRVTLRCSPRSGDLSVYWYQQSLDQGLQFLIQYYNGEERAKGNILERFSAQQFPDLHSELNLSSLELGDSALYFCASSVGFPGGEKLFFGSGTQLSVL.